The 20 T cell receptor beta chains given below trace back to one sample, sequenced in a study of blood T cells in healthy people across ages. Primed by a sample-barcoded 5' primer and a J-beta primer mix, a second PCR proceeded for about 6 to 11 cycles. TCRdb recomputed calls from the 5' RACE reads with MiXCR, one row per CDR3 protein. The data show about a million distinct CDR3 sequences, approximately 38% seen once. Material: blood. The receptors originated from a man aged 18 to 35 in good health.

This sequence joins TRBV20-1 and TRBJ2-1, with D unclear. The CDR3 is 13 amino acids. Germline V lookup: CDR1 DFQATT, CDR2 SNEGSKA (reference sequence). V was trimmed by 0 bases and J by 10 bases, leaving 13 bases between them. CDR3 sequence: CSARDRHAQEQFF. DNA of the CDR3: TGCAGTGCTAGAGATCGACACGCTCAGGAGCAGTTCTTC.

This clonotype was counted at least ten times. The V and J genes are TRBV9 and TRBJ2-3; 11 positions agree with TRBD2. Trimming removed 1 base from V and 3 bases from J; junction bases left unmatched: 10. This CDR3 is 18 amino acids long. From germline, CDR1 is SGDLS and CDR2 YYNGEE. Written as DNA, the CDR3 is TGTGCCAGCAGCGTAAGGCCCCTTACTAGCGGGGGTACAGATACGCAGTATTTT. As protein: CASSVRPLTSGGTDTQYF. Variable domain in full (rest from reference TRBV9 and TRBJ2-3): DSGVTQTPKHLITATGQRVTLRCSPRSGDLSVYWYQQSLDQGLQFLIQYYNGEERAKGNILERFSAQQFPDLHSELNLSSLELGDSALYFCASSVRPLTSGGTDTQYFGPGTRLTVL.

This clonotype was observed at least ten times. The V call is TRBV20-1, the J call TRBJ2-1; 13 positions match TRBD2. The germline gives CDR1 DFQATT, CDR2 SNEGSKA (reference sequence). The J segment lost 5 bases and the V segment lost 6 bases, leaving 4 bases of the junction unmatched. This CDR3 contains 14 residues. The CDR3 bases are TGCAGTGCCAGGACTAGCGGGGGAAACAATGAGCAGTTCTTC. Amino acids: CSARTSGGNNEQFF.

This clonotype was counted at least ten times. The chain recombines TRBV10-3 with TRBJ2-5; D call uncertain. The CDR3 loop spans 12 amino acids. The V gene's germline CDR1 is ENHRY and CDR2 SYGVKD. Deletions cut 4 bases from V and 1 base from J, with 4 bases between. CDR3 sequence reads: CAISGPQETQYF. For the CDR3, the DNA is TGTGCCATCAGTGGTCCCCAAGAGACCCAGTACTTC.

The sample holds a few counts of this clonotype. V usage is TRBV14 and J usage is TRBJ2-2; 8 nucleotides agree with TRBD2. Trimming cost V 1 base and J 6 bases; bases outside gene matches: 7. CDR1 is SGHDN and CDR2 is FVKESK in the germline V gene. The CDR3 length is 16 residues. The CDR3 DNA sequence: TGTGCCAGCAGCCAAGCCGGGGGGGCGATCTCCGGGGAGCTGTTTTTT. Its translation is CASSQAGGAISGELFF.

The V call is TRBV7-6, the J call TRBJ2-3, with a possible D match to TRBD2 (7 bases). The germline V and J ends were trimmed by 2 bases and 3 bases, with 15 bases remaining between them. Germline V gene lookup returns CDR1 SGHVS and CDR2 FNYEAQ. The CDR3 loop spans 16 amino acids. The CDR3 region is CASSLNRGGETDTQYF. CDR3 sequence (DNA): TGTGCCAGCAGCTTAAACCGAGGGGGGGAAACAGATACGCAGTATTTT.

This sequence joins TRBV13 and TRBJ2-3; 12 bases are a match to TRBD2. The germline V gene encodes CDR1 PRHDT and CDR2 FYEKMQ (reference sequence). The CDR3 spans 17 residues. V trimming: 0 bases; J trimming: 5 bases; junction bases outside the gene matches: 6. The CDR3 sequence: CASSLGTSGGREDTQYF. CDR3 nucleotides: TGTGCCAGCAGCTTAGGGACTAGCGGGGGAAGGGAAGATACGCAGTATTTT.

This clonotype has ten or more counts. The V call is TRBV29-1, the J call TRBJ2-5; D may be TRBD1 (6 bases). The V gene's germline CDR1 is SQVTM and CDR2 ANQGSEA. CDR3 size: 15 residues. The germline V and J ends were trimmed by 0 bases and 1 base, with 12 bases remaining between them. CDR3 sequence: CSVEDHRAPQETQYF. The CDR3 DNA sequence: TGCAGCGTTGAAGATCACAGGGCTCCCCAAGAGACCCAGTACTTC. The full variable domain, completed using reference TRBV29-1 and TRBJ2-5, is SAVISQKPSRDICQRGTSLTIQCQVDSQVTMMFWYRQQPGQSLTLIATANQGSEATYESGFVIDKFPISRPNLTFSTLTVSNMSPEDSSIYLCSVEDHRAPQETQYFGPGTRLLVL.

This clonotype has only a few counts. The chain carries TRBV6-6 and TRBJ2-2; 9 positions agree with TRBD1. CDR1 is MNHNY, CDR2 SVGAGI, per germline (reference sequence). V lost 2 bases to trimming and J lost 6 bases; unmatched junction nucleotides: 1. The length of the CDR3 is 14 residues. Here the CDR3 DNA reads TGTGCCAGCAGTTACAGACAGGGGGCCGGGGAGCTGTTTTTT. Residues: CASSYRQGAGELFF.

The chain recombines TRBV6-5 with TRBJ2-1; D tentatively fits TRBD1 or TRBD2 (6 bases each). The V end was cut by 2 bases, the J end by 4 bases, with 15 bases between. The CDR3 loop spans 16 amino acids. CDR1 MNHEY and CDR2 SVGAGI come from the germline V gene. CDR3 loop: CASSYGSGGGYNEQFF. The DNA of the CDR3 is TGTGCCAGCAGTTACGGTTCCGGGGGCGGTTACAATGAGCAGTTCTTC.

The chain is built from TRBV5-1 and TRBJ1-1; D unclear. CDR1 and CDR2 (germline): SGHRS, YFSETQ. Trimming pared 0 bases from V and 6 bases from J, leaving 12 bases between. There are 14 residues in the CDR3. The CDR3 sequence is CASSLGAGFSEAFF. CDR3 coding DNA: TGCGCCAGCAGCTTGGGGGCCGGCTTTTCTGAAGCTTTCTTT.

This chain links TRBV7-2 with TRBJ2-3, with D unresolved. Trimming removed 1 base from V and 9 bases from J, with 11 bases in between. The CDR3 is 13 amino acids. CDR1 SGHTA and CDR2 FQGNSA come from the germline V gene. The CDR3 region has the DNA TGTGCCAGCAGCTTAGGCAGTATGGCCACGCAGTATTTT. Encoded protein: CASSLGSMATQYF.

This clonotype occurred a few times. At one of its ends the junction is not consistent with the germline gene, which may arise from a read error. DNA for the CDR3: TGCAGCTTTGGACAGGGGGGTATCGAATATGACTACACCTTC. Amino acids: CSFGQGGIEYDYTF. The chain links TRBV29-1 to TRBJ1-2, with 10 bases fitting TRBD1. CDR3 length: 14 residues. Germline loops: CDR1 SQVTM, CDR2 ANQGSEA.

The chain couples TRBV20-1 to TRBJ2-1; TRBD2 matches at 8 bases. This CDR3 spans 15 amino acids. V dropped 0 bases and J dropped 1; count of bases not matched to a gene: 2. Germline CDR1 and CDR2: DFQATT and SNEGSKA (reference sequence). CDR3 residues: CSAREGGGSYNEQFF. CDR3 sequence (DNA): TGCAGTGCTAGAGAGGGCGGGGGGTCCTACAATGAGCAGTTCTTC.

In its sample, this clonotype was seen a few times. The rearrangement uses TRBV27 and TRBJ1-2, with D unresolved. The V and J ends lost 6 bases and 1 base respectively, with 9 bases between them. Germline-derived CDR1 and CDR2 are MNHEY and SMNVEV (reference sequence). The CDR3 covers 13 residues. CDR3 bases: TGTGCCAGCAGCCTTAGGGATAACTATGGCTACACCTTC. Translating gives CASSLRDNYGYTF.

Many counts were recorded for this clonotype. The CDR3, as DNA: TGTGCCAGCAGGTCCCCGCGCTACGAGCAGTACTTC. Its translation is CASRSPRYEQYF. V is TRBV12-3 or TRBV12-4 and J is TRBJ2-7; D unresolved. This CDR3 region has 12 residues. Trimming stripped 6 bases from V and 3 bases from J, with 9 bases between.

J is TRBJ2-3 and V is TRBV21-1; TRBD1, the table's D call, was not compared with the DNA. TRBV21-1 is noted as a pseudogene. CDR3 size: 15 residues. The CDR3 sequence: CASSNRTGDGDTQYF. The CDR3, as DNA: TGTGCCAGCAGCAATCGAACGGGGGACGGAGATACGCAGTATTTT.

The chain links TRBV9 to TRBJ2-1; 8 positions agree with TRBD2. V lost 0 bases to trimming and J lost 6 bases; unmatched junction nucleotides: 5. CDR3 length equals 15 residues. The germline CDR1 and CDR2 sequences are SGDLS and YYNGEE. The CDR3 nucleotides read TGTGCCAGCAGCGTAGATGAAGCGGGGGTCAATGAGCAGTTCTTC. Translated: CASSVDEAGVNEQFF.

The CDR3 DNA sequence: TGTACCAGCACAGGGACTTACGAGCAGTACTTC. It specifies CTSTGTYEQYF. The genes are TRBV7-2 and TRBJ2-5, with D tentatively TRBD2 (6 bases). The DNA end favors TRBJ2-7, so the J call may be wrong. Germline V gene data show CDR1 as SGHTA and CDR2 as FQGNSA. The CDR3 length is 11 residues.

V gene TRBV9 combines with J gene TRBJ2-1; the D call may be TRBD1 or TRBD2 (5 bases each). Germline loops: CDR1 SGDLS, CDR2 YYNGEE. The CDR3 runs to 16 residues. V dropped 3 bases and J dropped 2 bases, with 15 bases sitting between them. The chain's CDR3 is CASSAYRGPTYNEQFF. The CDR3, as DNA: TGTGCCAGCAGCGCATATCGGGGACCGACCTACAATGAGCAGTTCTTC.